This T cell receptor (beta chain) stems from a study of cytomegalovirus exposure and HLA in healthy donors. The wider study: Out of about 190 million T cells, an earlier analysis found around 120 million unique TCR beta sequences in total.

In its sample, this clone was seen once. Its antigen is still unknown. Amplification used 60 Vbeta primers and 13 Jbeta primers. The repertoire was sequenced with immunoSEQ multiplex PCR; TCRdb's copy has only in-frame clones and lacks some. The repertoire has more than 100,000 clones, less than 90% of them found once; the top ten carry more than 1.5%. The study, taken as a whole, reports: What a later analysis showed was that several of the most significant clusters appeared linked to common viral pathogens. Researchers reported from a later analysis that most CMV-associated TCR beta chains appeared HLA-restricted. One variant, a missense change in DCLRE1C, was linked in a later analysis to TCR beta V- and J-gene trimming.

The V gene's germline CDR1 is LNHNV and CDR2 YYDKDF (reference sequence). The V gene lost 1 base and the J gene lost 0 bases, with 7 bases spanning the gap. This CDR3 region has 15 residues. Sequencing was carried out using PBMCs. The V call is TRBV15, the J call TRBJ1-5, with D unclear. The receptor was isolated from a man between 40 and 49 years old in good health and CMV-seronegative. CDR3 loop: CATSRVYGSNQPQHF. The CDR3 DNA reads TGTGCCACCAGCAGAGTCTACGGTAGCAATCAGCCCCAGCATTTT. Supplemented by reference TRBV15 and TRBJ1-5, the full variable domain reads DAMVIQNPRYQVTQFGKPVTLSCSQTLNHNVMYWYQQKSSQAPKLLFHYYDKDFNNEADTPDNFQSRRPNTSFCFLDIRSPGLGDTAMYLCATSRVYGSNQPQHFGDGTRLSIL.